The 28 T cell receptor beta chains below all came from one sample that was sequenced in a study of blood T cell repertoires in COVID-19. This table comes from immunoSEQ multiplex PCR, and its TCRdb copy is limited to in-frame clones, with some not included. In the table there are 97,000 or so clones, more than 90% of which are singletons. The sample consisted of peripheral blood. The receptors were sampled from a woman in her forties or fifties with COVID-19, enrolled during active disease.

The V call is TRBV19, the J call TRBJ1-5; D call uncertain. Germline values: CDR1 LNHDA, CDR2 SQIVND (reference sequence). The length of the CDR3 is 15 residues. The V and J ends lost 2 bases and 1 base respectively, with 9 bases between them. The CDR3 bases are TGTGCCAGTAGTATAAGAACACCCAGCAATCAGCCCCAGCATTTT. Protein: CASSIRTPSNQPQHF.

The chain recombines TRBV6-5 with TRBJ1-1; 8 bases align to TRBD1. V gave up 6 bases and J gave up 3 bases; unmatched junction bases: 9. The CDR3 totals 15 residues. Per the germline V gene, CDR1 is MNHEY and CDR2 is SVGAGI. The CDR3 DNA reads TGTGCCAGCAGGGACAGGGATGACTGGTACACTGAAGCTTTCTTT. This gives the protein CASRDRDDWYTEAFF.

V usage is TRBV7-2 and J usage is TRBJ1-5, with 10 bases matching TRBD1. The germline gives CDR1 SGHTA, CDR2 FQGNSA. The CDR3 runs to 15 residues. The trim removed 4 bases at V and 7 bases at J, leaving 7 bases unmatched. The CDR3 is CASSYRQGAGQPQHF. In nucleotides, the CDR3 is TGTGCCAGCAGCTATAGACAGGGGGCTGGGCAGCCCCAGCATTTT.

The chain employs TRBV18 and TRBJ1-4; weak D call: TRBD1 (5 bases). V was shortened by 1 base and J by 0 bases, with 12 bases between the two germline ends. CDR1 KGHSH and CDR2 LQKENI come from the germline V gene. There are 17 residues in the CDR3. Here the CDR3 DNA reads TGTGCCAGCTCACCACTAGGAATGACAGCAACTAATGAAAAACTGTTTTTT. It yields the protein CASSPLGMTATNEKLFF. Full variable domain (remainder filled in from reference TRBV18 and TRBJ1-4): NAGVMQNPRHLVRRRGQEARLRCSPMKGHSHVYWYRQLPEEGLKFMVYLQKENIIDESGMPKERFSAEFPKEGPSILRIQQVVRGDSAAYFCASSPLGMTATNEKLFFGSGTQLSVL.

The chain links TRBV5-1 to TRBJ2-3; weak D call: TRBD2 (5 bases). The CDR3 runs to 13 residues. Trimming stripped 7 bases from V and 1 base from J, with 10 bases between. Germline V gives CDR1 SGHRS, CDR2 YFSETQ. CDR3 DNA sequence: TGCGCCAGCGCCCCCGGGGGCACAGATACGCAGTATTTT. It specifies CASAPGGTDTQYF.

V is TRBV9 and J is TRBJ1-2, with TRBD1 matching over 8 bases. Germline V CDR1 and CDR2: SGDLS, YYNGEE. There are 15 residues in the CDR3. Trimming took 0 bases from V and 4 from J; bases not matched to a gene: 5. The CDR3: CASSVETGEIYGYTF. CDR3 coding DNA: TGTGCCAGCAGCGTAGAGACAGGGGAGATCTATGGCTACACCTTC.

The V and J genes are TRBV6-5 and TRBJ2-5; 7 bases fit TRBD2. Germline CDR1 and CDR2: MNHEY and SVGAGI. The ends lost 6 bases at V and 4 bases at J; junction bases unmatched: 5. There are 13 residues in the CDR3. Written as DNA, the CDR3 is TGTGCCAGCAGGGGGGGGGTAAGAGAGACCCAGTACTTC. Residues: CASRGGVRETQYF.

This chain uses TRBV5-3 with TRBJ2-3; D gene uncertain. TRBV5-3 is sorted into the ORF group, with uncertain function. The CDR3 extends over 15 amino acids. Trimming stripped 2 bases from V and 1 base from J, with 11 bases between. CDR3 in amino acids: CARSFAGYGTDTQYF. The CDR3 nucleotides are TGTGCCAGAAGCTTCGCCGGGTATGGCACAGATACGCAGTATTTT.

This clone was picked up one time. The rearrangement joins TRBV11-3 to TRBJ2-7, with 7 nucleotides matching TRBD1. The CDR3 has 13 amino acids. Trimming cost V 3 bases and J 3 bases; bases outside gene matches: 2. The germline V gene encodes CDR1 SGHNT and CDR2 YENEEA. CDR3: CASSFRTGYEQYF. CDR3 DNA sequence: TGTGCCAGCAGCTTCCGGACAGGCTACGAGCAGTACTTC.

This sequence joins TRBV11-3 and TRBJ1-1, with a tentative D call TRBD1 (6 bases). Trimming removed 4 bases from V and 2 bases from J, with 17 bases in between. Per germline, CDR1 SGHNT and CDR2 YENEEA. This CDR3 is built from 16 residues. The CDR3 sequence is CASSSDSSITNTEAFF. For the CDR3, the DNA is TGTGCCAGCAGCTCGGACAGCTCTATTACTAACACTGAAGCTTTCTTT.

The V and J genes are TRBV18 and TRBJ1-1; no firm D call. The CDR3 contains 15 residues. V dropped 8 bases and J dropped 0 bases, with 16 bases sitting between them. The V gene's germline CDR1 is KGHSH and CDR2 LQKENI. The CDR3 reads CASTHRGDMNTEAFF. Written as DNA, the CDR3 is TGTGCCAGCACCCACCGGGGAGATATGAACACTGAAGCTTTCTTT.

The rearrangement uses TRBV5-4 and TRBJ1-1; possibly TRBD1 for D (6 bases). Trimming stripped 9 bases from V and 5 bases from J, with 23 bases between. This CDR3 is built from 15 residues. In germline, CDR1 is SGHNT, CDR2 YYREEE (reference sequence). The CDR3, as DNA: TGTGCCACCGGGCCAACGGGAGGGAGGGGGACTGAAGCTTTCTTT. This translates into CATGPTGGRGTEAFF.

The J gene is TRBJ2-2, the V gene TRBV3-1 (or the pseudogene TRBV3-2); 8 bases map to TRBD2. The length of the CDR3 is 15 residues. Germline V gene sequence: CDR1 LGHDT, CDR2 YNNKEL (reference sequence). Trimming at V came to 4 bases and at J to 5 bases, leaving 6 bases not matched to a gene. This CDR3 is CASSLPGGHTGELFF. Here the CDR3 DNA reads TGTGCCAGCAGCCTTCCGGGGGGGCATACCGGGGAGCTGTTTTTT.

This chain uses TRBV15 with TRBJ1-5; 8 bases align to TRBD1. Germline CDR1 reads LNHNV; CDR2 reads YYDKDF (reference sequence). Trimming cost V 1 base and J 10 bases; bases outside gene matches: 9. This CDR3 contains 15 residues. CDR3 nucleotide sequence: TGTGCCACCAGCAGAGCTGGACAGGGCGTATCTCCCCAGCATTTT. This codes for CATSRAGQGVSPQHF.

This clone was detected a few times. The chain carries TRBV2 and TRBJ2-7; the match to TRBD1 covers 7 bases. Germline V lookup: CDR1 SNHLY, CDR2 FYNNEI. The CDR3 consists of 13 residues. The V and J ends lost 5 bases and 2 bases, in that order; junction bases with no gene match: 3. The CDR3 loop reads CASSLGGPYEQYV. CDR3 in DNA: TGTGCCAGCAGTCTAGGGGGCCCCTACGAGCAGTACGTC.

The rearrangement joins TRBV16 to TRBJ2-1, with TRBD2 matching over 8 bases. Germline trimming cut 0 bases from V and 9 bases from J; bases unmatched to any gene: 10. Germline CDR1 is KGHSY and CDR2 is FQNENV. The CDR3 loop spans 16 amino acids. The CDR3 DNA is TGTGCCAGCAGCCAATCCCCTCCGGGGGGGCATGGTGAGCAGTTCTTC. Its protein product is CASSQSPPGGHGEQFF.

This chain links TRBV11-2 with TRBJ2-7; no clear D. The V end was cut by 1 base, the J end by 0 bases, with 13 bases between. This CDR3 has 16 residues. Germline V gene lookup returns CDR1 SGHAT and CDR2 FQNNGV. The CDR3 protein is CASSLALKQRSYEQYV. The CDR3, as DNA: TGTGCCAGCAGCTTAGCCCTGAAACAACGCTCCTACGAGCAGTACGTC.

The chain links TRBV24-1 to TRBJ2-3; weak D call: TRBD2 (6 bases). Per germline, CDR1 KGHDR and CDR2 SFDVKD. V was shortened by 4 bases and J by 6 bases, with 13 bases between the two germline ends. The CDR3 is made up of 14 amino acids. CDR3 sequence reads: CATSDPTSYDTQYF. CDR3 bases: TGTGCCACCAGTGACCCAACTAGCTACGATACGCAGTATTTT.

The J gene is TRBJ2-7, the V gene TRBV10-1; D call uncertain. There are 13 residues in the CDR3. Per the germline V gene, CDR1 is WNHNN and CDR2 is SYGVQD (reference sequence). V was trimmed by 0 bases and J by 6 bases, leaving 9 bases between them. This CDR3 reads CASSESALSEQYF. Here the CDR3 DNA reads TGCGCCAGCAGTGAGTCCGCGCTAAGCGAGCAGTACTTC.

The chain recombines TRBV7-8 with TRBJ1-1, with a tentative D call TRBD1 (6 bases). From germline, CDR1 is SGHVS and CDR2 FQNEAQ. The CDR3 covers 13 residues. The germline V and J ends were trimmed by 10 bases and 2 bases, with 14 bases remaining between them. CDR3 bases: TGTGCCACCCGACAGGAACCTAACACTGAAGCTTTCTTT. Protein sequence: CATRQEPNTEAFF.

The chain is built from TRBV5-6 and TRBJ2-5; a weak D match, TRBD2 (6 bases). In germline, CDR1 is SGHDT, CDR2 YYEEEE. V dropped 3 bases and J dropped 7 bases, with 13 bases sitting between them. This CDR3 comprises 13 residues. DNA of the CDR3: TGTGCCAGCAGCTCTCTCCCCGGGGGGACCCAGTACTTC. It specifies CASSSLPGGTQYF.

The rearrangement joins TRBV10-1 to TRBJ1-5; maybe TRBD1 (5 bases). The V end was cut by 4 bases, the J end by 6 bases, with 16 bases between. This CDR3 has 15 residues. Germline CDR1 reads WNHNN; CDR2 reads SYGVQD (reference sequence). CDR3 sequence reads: CASSGGDPKVQPQHF. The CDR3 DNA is TGCGCCAGCAGTGGGGGGGACCCTAAAGTTCAGCCCCAGCATTTT.

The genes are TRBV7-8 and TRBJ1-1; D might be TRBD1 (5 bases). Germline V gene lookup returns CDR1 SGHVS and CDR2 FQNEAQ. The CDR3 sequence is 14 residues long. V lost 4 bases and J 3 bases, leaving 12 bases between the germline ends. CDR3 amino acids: CASSSRGLDTEAFF. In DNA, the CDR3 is TGTGCCAGCAGCTCCCGGGGGTTAGACACTGAAGCTTTCTTT.

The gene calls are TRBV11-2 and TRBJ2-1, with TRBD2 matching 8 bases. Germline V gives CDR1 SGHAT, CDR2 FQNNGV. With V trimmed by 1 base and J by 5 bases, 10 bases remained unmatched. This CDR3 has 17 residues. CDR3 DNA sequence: TGTGCCAGCAGCTTAGGTGTGCGGGTAGCGGGGCACAATGAGCAGTTCTTC. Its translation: CASSLGVRVAGHNEQFF.

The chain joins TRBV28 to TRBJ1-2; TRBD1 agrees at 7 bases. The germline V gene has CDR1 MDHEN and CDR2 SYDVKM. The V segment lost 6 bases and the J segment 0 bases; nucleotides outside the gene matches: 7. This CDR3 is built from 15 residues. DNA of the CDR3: TGTGCCAGCAGCCATCGGGACAGCCCTAACTATGGCTACACCTTC. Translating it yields CASSHRDSPNYGYTF.

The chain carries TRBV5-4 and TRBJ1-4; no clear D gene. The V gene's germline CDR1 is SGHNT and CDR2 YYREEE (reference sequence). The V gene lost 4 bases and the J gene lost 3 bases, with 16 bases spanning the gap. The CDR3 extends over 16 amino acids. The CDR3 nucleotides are TGTGCCAGCAGCCTCGAAGGCAGAGGAGCTAATGAAAAACTGTTTTTT. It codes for CASSLEGRGANEKLFF. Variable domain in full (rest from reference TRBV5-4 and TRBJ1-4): ETGVTQSPTHLIKTRGQQVTLRCSSQSGHNTVSWYQQALGQGPQFIFQYYREEENGRGNFPPRFSGLQFPNYSSELNVNALELDDSALYLCASSLEGRGANEKLFFGSGTQLSVL.

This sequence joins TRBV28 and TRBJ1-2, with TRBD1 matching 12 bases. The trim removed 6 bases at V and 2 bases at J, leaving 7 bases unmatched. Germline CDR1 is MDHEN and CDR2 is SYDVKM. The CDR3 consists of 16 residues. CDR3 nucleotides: TGTGCCAGCAGCCCGGGACAGGGGGCAAAAAACTATGGCTACACCTTC. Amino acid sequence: CASSPGQGAKNYGYTF.

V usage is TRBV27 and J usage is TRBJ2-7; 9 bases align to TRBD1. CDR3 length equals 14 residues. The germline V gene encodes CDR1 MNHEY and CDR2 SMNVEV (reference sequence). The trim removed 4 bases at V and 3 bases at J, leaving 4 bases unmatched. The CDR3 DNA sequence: TGTGCCAGCAGTTACCGGGACAGGGTCTACGAGCAGTACTTC. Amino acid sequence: CASSYRDRVYEQYF.